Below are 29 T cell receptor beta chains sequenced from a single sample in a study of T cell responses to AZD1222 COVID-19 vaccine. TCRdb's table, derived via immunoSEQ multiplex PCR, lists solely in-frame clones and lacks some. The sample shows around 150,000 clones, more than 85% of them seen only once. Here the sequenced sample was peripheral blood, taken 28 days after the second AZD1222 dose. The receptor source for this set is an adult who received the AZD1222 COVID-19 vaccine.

The CDR3 sequence: CASSLLPSHTQYF. CDR3 DNA sequence: TGTGCCAGCAGCTTGTTACCATCTCATACGCAGTATTTT. The gene calls are TRBV7-3 and TRBJ2-3; the D is unclear. The V and J ends lost 3 bases and 7 bases respectively, with 11 bases between them. In germline, CDR1 is SGHTA, CDR2 FQGTGA. The CDR3 spans 13 residues.

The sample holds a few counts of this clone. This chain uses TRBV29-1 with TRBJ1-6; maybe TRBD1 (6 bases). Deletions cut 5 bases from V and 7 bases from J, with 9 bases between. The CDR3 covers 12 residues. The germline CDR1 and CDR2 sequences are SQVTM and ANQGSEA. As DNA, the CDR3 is TGCAGCGTTCAACAGGGAAATTCACCCCTCCACTTT. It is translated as CSVQQGNSPLHF.

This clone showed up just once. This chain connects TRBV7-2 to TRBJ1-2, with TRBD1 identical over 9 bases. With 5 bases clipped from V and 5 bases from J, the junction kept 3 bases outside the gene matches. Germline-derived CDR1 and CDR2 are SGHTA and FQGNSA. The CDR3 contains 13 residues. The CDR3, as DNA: TGTGCCAGCAGCACGGGACAGGGATATGGCTACACCTTC. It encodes CASSTGQGYGYTF.

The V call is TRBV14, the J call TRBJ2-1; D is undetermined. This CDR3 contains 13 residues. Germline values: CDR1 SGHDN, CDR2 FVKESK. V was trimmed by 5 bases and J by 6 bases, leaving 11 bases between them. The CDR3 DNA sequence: TGTGCCAGCAGCGGGCGATGGGGCAATGAGCAGTTCTTC. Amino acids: CASSGRWGNEQFF.

DNA of the CDR3: TGTGCCAGCTCTACCGGACAGCTGAGCACAGATACGCAGTATTTT. This gives the protein CASSTGQLSTDTQYF. The rearrangement links TRBV25-1 to TRBJ2-3; D is possibly TRBD1 (6 bases). This CDR3 spans 15 amino acids. Looked up from germline, CDR1 is MGHDK and CDR2 is SYGVNS. V lost 8 bases and J 0 bases, leaving 15 bases between the germline ends. Full variable domain (rest looked up from reference TRBV25-1 and TRBJ2-3): EADIYQTPRYLVIGTGKKITLECSQTMGHDKMYWYQQDPGMELHLIHYSYGVNSTEKGDLSSESTVSRIRTEHFPLTLESARPSHTSQYLCASSTGQLSTDTQYFGPGTRLTVL.

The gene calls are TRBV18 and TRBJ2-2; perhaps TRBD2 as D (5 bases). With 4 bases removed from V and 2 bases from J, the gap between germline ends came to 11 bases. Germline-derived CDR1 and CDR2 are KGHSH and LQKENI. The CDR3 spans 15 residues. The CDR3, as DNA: TGTGCCAGCTCACTCGCGACGGGAAACACCGGGGAGCTGTTTTTT. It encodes CASSLATGNTGELFF.

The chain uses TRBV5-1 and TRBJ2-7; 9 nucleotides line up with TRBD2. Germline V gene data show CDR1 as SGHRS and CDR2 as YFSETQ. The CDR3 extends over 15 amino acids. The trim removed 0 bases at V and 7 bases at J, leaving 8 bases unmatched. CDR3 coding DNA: TGCGCCAGCAGCTTGGTGGCGGGGGGGAGAGAAGAGCAGTACTTC. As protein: CASSLVAGGREEQYF.

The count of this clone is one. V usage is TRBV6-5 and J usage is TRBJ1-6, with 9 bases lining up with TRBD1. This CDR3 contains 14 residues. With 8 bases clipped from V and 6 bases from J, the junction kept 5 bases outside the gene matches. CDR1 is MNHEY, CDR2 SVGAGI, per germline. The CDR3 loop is CASRGTGPNSPLHF. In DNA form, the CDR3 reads TGTGCCAGCCGAGGGACAGGGCCTAATTCACCCCTCCACTTT.

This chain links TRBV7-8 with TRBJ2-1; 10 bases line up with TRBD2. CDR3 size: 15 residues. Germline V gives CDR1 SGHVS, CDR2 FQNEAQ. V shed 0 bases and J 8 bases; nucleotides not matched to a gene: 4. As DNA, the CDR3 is TGTGCCAGCAGCTTAGCCCCTAGCGGGAGCTATGAGCAGTTCTTC. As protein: CASSLAPSGSYEQFF. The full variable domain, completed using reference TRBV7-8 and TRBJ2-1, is GAGVSQSPRYKVAKRGQDVALRCDPISGHVSLFWYQQALGQGPEFLTYFQNEAQLDKSGLPSDRFFAERPEGSVSTLKIQRTQQEDSAVYLCASSLAPSGSYEQFFGPGTRLTVL.

The CDR3 coding sequence is TGCAGTGCTAGTGGCACAGGGAGAAATGAAAAACTGTTTTTT. Residues: CSASGTGRNEKLFF. This chain joins TRBV20-1 and TRBJ1-4; D is possibly TRBD1 (6 bases). Germline-derived CDR1 and CDR2 are DFQATT and SNEGSKA (reference sequence). V was pared by 3 bases and J by 5 bases, with 13 bases between. The CDR3 spans 14 residues.

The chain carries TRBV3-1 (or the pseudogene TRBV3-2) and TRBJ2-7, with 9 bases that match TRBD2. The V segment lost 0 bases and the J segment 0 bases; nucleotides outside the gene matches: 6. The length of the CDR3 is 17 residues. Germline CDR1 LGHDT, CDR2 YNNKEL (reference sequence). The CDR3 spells CASSQETGTSFSYEQYF. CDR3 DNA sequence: TGTGCCAGCAGCCAAGAAACCGGGACTAGCTTCTCCTACGAGCAGTACTTC.

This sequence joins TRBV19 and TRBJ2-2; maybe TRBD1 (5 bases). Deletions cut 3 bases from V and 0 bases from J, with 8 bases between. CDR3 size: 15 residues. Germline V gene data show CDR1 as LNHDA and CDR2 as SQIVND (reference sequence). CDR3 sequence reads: CASSIQGTNTGELFF. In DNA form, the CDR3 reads TGTGCCAGTAGTATCCAGGGAACGAACACCGGGGAGCTGTTTTTT.

The DNA of the CDR3 is TGCGCCAGCAGCCAAGGGTTCGCGGGAAGGAACACCGGGGAGCTGTTTTTT. Its translation: CASSQGFAGRNTGELFF. The chain joins TRBV4-1 to TRBJ2-2; D is possibly TRBD2 (6 bases). The CDR3 totals 17 residues. CDR1 is MGHRA and CDR2 is YSYEKL in the germline V gene. The V end was cut by 1 base, the J end by 1 base, with 13 bases between.

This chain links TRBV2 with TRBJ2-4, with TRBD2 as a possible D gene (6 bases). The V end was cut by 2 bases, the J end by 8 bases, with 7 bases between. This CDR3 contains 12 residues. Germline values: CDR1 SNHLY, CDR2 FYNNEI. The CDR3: CASSERDYIQYF. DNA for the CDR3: TGTGCCAGCAGTGAACGGGACTACATTCAGTACTTC.

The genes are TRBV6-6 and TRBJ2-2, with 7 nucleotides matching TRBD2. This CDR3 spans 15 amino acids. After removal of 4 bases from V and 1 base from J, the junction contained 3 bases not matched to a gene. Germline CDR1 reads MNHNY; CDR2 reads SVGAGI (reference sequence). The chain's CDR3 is CASSSSGLNTGELFF. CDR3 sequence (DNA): TGTGCCAGCAGTTCTAGCGGACTGAACACCGGGGAGCTGTTTTTT.

CDR3 nucleotides: TGTGCCAGCAGCTTCCAGTGGACTAGCGGGAATCCAGGCTCCTACGAGCAGTACTTC. Amino acids: CASSFQWTSGNPGSYEQYF. The chain uses TRBV5-4 and TRBJ2-7; 12 positions agree with TRBD2. The ends lost 2 bases at V and 0 bases at J; junction bases unmatched: 12. The CDR3 spans 19 residues. Looked up from germline, CDR1 is SGHNT and CDR2 is YYREEE (reference sequence).

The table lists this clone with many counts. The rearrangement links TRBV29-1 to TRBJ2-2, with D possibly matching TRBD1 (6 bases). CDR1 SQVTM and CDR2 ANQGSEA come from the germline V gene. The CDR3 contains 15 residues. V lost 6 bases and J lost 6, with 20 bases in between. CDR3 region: CSVEYRDQGAGELFF. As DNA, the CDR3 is TGCAGCGTGGAATACAGGGATCAAGGGGCCGGGGAGCTGTTTTTT.

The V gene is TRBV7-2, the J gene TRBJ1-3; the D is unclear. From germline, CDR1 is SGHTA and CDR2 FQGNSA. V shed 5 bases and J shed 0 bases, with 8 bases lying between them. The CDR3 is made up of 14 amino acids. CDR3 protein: CASSREGSGNTIYF. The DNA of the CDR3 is TGTGCCAGCAGCAGGGAGGGCTCTGGAAACACCATATATTTT.

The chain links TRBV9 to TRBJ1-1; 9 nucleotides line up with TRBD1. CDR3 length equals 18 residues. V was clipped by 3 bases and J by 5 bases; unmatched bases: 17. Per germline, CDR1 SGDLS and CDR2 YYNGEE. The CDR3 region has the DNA TGTGCCAGCAGCGCCTTAACTTGGGACAGGGACCAAAATACTGAAGCTTTCTTT. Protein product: CASSALTWDRDQNTEAFF.

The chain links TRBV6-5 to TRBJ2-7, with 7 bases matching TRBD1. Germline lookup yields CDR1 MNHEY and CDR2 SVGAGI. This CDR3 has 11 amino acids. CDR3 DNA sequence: TGTACTACAGGGGTCGGGTACGAGCAGTACTTC. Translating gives CTTGVGYEQYF.

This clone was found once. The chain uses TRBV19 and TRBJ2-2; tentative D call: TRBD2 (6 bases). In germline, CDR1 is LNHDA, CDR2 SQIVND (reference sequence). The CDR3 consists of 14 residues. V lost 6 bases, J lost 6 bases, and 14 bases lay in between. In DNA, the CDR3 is TGTGCCAGTAGCGGAGGGGCCGGGCCCGGGGAGCTGTTTTTT. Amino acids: CASSGGAGPGELFF.

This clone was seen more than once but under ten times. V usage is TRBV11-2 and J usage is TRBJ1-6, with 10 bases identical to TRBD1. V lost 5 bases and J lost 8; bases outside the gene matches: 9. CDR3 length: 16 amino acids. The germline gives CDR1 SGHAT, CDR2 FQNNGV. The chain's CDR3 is CASSRQGARGDSPLHF. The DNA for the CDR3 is TGTGCCAGCAGCCGACAGGGGGCCCGGGGGGATTCACCCCTCCACTTT.

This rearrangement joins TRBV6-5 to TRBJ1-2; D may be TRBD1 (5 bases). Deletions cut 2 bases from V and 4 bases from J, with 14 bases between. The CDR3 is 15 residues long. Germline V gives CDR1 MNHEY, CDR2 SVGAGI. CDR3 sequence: CASSYLSGGSYGYTF. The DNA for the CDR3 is TGTGCCAGCAGTTACCTATCTGGGGGTTCCTATGGCTACACCTTC.

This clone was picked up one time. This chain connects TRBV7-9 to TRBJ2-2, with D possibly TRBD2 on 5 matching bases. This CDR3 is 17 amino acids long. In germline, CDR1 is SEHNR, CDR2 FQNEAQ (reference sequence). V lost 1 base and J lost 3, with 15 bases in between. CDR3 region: CASSLGRGGVYTGELFF. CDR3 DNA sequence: TGTGCCAGCAGCTTAGGACGGGGTGGGGTGTACACCGGGGAGCTGTTTTTT.

This CDR3 is CASTWGNTGELFF. As DNA, the CDR3 is TGTGCCAGCACATGGGGCAACACCGGGGAGCTGTTTTTT. The V call is TRBV6-5, the J call TRBJ2-2; a possible D gene is TRBD1 (5 bases). Germline assignment: CDR1 MNHEY and CDR2 SVGAGI. Trimming pared 7 bases from V and 2 bases from J, leaving 8 bases between. This CDR3 comprises 13 residues.

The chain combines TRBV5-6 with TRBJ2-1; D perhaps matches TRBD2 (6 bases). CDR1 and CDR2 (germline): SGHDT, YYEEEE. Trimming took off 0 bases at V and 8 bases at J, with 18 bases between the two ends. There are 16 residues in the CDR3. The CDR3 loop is CASSLAPGLHPDEQFF. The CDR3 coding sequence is TGTGCCAGCAGCTTGGCTCCGGGACTCCACCCCGATGAGCAGTTCTTC. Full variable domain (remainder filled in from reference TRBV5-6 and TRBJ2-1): DAGVTQSPTHLIKTRGQQVTLRCSPKSGHDTVSWYQQALGQGPQFIFQYYEEEERQRGNFPDRFSGHQFPNYSSELNVNALLLGDSALYLCASSLAPGLHPDEQFFGPGTRLTVL.

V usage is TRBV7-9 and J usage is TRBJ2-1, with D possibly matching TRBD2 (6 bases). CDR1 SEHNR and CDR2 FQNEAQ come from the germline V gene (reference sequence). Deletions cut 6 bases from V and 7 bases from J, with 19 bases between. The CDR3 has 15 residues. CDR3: CASRGPRGAGNEQFF. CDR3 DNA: TGTGCCAGCAGGGGGCCGCGAGGGGCGGGAAATGAGCAGTTCTTC.

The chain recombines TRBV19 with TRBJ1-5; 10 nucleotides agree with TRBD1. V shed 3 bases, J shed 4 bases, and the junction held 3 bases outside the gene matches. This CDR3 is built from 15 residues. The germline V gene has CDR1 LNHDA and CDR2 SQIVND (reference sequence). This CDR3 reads CASSMGGQGNQPQHF. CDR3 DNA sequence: TGTGCCAGTAGTATGGGGGGACAGGGGAATCAGCCCCAGCATTTT.

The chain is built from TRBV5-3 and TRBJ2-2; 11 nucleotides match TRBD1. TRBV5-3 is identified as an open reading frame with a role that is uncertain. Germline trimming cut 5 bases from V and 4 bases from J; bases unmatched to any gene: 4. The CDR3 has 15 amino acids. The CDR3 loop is CARSPGTGGTGELFF. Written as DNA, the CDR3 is TGTGCCAGAAGTCCCGGGACAGGGGGCACCGGGGAGCTGTTTTTT.